This T cell receptor beta chain was captured by sequencing in a study of technical replicates of blood from a handful of donors. The protocol was immunoSEQ multiplex PCR, while the TCRdb copy is restricted to in-frame clones and leaves out a portion. The profile shows about 83,000 clones, about 97% of them singletons. Trimming took off 0 bases at V and 4 bases at J, with 7 bases between the two ends. The CDR3 sequence is 14 residues long. In germline, CDR1 is MNHEY, CDR2 SMNVEV (reference sequence). This sequence originates from a human donor in good health. The V and J genes are TRBV27 and TRBJ2-1; no reliable D call. Sequenced material: T cells isolated from PBMCs. CDR3 in amino acids: CASSLSGRYNEQFF. CDR3 bases: TGTGCCAGCAGTTTATCGGGCAGATACAATGAGCAGTTCTTC.